These T cell receptor beta chains were read from a single sample in a study of T cells in Graves' hyperthyroidism and ophthalmopathy. In TCRdb, the multiplex PCR reads were re-called with MiXCR into one record per CDR3 protein. The sample has over 200,000 distinct CDR3 sequences; 17% are singletons. Material for sequencing was blood. Source of these receptors: a man in his fifties with Graves' hyperthyroidism. CDR3s include the opening cysteine and the closing phenylalanine or tryptophan. A D gene is named only where the DNA matches it firmly. Clone size is shown for a subset of rows, as once, few, many or a class of expanded clone.

j_gene: TRBJ2-1
v_gene: TRBV4-1
d_gene: TRBD2
abundance: few
CDR3aa: CASSLGLAGDREQFF
CDR3nt: TGCGCCAGCAGCCTGGGACTAGCGGGAGATCGTGAGCAGTTCTTC

j_gene: TRBJ1-5
v_gene: TRBV4-1
d_gene: NA
abundance: NA
CDR3aa: CASSQVLTGRNQPQHF
CDR3nt: TGCGCCAGCAGCCAAGTTTTGACAGGCCGCAATCAGCCCCAGCATTTT

j_gene: TRBJ2-1
v_gene: TRBV6-1
d_gene: NA
abundance: NA
CDR3aa: CASTRLTGMRGNEQFF
CDR3nt: TGTGCCAGCACCCGACTGACGGGGATGAGGGGCAATGAGCAGTTCTTC

j_gene: TRBJ2-1
v_gene: TRBV3-1
d_gene: NA
abundance: many
CDR3aa: CASSQLVDNEQFF
CDR3nt: TGTGCCAGCAGCCAACTAGTGGACAATGAGCAGTTCTTC

j_gene: TRBJ2-2
v_gene: TRBV28
d_gene: NA
abundance: many
CDR3aa: CASSLSVGEPGGGELFF
CDR3nt: TGTGCCAGCAGTTTAAGTGTGGGGGAACCCGGGGGCGGGGAGCTGTTTTTT

j_gene: TRBJ2-7
v_gene: TRBV5-1
d_gene: NA
abundance: many
CDR3aa: CASSLPQDSYEQYF
CDR3nt: TGCGCCAGCAGCTTGCCCCAGGACTCCTACGAGCAGTACTTC

j_gene: TRBJ2-3
v_gene: TRBV9
d_gene: NA
abundance: NA
CDR3aa: CASSVDWGSPQYF
CDR3nt: TGTGCCAGCAGCGTAGATTGGGGGAGCCCGCAGTATTTT

j_gene: TRBJ1-2
v_gene: TRBV4-1
d_gene: NA
abundance: many
CDR3aa: CASSQPGLSDYGYTF
CDR3nt: TGCGCCAGCAGCCAACCGGGATTATCAGACTATGGCTACACCTTC

j_gene: TRBJ2-1
v_gene: TRBV15
d_gene: NA
abundance: many
CDR3aa: CATSKYDEQFF
CDR3nt: TGTGCCACCAGCAAATACGACGAGCAGTTCTTC

j_gene: TRBJ2-1
v_gene: TRBV24-1
d_gene: NA
abundance: NA
CDR3aa: CATSDLRGYNEQFF
CDR3nt: TGTGCCACCAGTGATTTGAGGGGCTACAATGAGCAGTTCTTC

j_gene: TRBJ2-2
v_gene: TRBV6-2/TRBV6-3
d_gene: NA
abundance: many
CDR3aa: CASSFGGGSWPNTGELFF
CDR3nt: TGTGCCAGCAGTTTCGGTGGAGGCTCCTGGCCCAACACCGGGGAGCTGTTTTTT

j_gene: TRBJ2-3
v_gene: TRBV6-1
d_gene: TRBD1
abundance: many
CDR3aa: CASSFDRDTDTQYF
CDR3nt: TGTGCCAGCAGTTTCGACAGGGACACAGATACGCAGTATTTT

j_gene: TRBJ2-1
v_gene: TRBV6-2/TRBV6-3
d_gene: NA
abundance: many
CDR3aa: CASSYLRSPSNEQFF
CDR3nt: TGTGCCAGCAGTTACCTCCGTAGTCCCTCCAATGAGCAGTTCTTC

j_gene: TRBJ2-1
v_gene: TRBV6-1
d_gene: NA
abundance: few
CDR3aa: CASSEIPHVGNEQFF
CDR3nt: TGTGCCAGCAGTGAAATCCCCCATGTGGGCAATGAGCAGTTCTTC

j_gene: TRBJ2-1
v_gene: TRBV7-3
d_gene: NA
abundance: many
CDR3aa: CASSSSHSYNEQFF
CDR3nt: TGTGCCAGCAGCTCCTCCCACTCCTACAATGAGCAGTTCTTC

j_gene: TRBJ2-7
v_gene: TRBV6-1
d_gene: NA
abundance: many
CDR3aa: CASRRPGGTYEQYF
CDR3nt: TGTGCCAGCAGAAGACCCGGAGGCACCTACGAGCAGTACTTC

j_gene: TRBJ2-2
v_gene: TRBV20-1
d_gene: TRBD2
abundance: many
CDR3aa: CSATRGLAGVTGELFF
CDR3nt: TGCAGTGCAACCAGGGGGCTAGCGGGAGTCACCGGGGAGCTGTTTTTT

j_gene: TRBJ1-6
v_gene: TRBV28
d_gene: TRBD1
abundance: few
CDR3aa: CATATGSYNSPLHF
CDR3nt: TGTGCCACCGCGACAGGGTCCTATAATTCACCCCTCCACTTT

j_gene: TRBJ2-1
v_gene: TRBV27
d_gene: TRBD2
abundance: many
CDR3aa: CASSSPGTTAYNEQFF
CDR3nt: TGTGCCAGCAGCTCCCCGGGGACTACAGCCTACAATGAGCAGTTCTTC

j_gene: TRBJ1-2
v_gene: TRBV12-3/TRBV12-4
d_gene: NA
abundance: few
CDR3aa: CASSLVGTLNGYTF
CDR3nt: TGTGCCAGCAGTTTGGTAGGGACACTTAATGGCTACACCTTC

j_gene: TRBJ2-7
v_gene: TRBV7-2
d_gene: TRBD1
abundance: many
CDR3aa: CASSPQQGAYEQYF
CDR3nt: TGTGCCAGCAGCCCTCAACAGGGGGCCTACGAGCAGTACTTC

j_gene: TRBJ2-7
v_gene: TRBV9
d_gene: NA
abundance: once
CDR3aa: CASSVEPAGGYEQYF
CDR3nt: TGTGCCAGCAGCGTAGAACCAGCGGGCGGGTACGAGCAGTACTTC

j_gene: TRBJ2-7
v_gene: TRBV7-9
d_gene: NA
abundance: NA
CDR3aa: CASSDLGGGGPREQYF
CDR3nt: TGTGCCAGCAGCGACCTCGGAGGGGGAGGGCCTCGAGAGCAGTACTTC

j_gene: TRBJ2-7
v_gene: TRBV5-5
d_gene: NA
abundance: NA
CDR3aa: CASSFRDSDYEQYF
CDR3nt: TGTGCCAGCAGCTTCCGGGACTCCGACTACGAGCAGTACTTC

j_gene: TRBJ2-1
v_gene: TRBV20-1
d_gene: TRBD2
abundance: few
CDR3aa: CSARVLREGSEQFF
CDR3nt: TGCAGTGCTAGAGTACTACGGGAGGGAAGTGAGCAGTTCTTC

j_gene: TRBJ2-1
v_gene: TRBV18
d_gene: NA
abundance: many
CDR3aa: CASSPTSGEAEQFF
CDR3nt: TGTGCCAGCTCCCCTACTTCAGGCGAGGCGGAGCAGTTCTTC

j_gene: TRBJ1-1
v_gene: TRBV5-1
d_gene: NA
abundance: many
CDR3aa: CASSLGGGDNTEAFF
CDR3nt: TGCGCCAGCAGCTTGGGGGGCGGTGATAACACTGAAGCTTTCTTT

j_gene: TRBJ2-6
v_gene: TRBV5-1
d_gene: TRBD1
abundance: NA
CDR3aa: CASSWTGYSGANVLTF
CDR3nt: TGCGCCAGCAGCTGGACAGGGTACTCTGGGGCCAACGTCCTGACTTTC

j_gene: TRBJ2-5
v_gene: TRBV5-1
d_gene: TRBD2
abundance: NA
CDR3aa: CASSFLTSGSEETQYF
CDR3nt: TGCGCCAGCAGCTTCCTGACTAGCGGGAGCGAAGAGACCCAGTACTTC

j_gene: TRBJ2-6
v_gene: TRBV4-1
d_gene: NA
abundance: NA
CDR3aa: CASSQERGSGANVLTF
CDR3nt: TGCGCCAGCAGCCAAGAAAGGGGGTCTGGGGCCAACGTCCTGACTTTC

j_gene: TRBJ1-2
v_gene: TRBV28
d_gene: NA
abundance: many
CDR3aa: CASLNRPANYGYTF
CDR3nt: TGTGCCAGTTTGAACAGGCCCGCTAACTATGGCTACACCTTC

j_gene: TRBJ1-2
v_gene: TRBV3-1
d_gene: NA
abundance: NA
CDR3aa: CASSQGGGYTF
CDR3nt: TGTGCCAGCAGCCAGGGGGGTGGCTACACCTTC